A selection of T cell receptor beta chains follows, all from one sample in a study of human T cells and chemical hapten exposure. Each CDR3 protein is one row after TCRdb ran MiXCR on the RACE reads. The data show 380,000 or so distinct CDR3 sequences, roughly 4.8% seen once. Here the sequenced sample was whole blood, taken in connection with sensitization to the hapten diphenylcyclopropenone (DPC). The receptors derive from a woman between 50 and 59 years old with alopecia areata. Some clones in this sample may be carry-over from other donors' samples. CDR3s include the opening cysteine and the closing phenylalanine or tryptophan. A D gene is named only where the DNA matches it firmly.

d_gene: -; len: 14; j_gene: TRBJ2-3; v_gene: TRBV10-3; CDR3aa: CAISESYSTDTQYF
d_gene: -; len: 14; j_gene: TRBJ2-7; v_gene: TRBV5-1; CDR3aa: CASSLTGTTYEQYF
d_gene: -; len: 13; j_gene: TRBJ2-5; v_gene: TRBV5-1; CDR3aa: CASSGQSQETQYF
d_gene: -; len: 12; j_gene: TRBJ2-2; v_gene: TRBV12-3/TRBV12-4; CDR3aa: CASSFNPGELFF
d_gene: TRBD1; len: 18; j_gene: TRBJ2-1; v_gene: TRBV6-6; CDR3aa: CASSYLKPGTGGFMRQFF
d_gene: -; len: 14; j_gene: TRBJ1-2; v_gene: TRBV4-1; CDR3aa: CASSQVNDRQGYTF
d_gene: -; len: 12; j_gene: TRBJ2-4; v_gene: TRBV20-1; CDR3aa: CSARPGPDIQYF
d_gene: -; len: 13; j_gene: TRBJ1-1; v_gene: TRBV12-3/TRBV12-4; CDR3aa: CASTMGPGLRAFF
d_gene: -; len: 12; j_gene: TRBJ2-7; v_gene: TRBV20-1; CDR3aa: CSALGPPYEQYF
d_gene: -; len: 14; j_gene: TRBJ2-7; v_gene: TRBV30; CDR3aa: CAWSVSESSHEQYF
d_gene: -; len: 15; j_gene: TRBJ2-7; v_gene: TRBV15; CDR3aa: CATSRDTGRAYEQYF
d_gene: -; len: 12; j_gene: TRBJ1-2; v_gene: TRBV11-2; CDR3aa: CASSSNGDGYTF
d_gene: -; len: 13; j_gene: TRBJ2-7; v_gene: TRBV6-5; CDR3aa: CASSYSEGYEQYF
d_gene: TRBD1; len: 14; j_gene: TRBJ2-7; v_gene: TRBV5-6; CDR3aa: CASRDGTGPYEQYF
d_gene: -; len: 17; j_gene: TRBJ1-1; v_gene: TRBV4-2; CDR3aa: CASSPQGTAFMNTEAFF
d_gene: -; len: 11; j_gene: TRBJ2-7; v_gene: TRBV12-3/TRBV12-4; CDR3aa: CASSARSEQYF
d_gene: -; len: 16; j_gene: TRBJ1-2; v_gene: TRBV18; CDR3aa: CASSLNMGLDNYGYTF
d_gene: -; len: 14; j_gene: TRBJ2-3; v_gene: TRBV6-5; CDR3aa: CASSYVADTDTQYF
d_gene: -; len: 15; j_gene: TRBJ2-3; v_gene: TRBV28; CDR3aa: CASSFEGSFRDTQYF
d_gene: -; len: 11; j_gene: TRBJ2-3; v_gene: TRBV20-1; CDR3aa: CSASEADTQYF
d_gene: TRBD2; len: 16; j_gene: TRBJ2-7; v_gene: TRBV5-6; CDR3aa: CASSQPSGGAPYEQYF
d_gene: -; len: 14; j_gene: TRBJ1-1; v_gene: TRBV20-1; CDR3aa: CSARDDSSNTEAFF
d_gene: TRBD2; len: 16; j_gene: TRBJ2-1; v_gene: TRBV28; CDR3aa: CASSVTLAGGGNEQFF
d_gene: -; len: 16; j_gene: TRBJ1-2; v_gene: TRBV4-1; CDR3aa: CASSQDETAVNYGYTF
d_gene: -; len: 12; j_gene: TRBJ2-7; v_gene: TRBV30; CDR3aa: CAWSAGVHEQYF
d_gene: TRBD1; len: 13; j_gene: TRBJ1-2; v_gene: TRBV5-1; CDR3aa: CASSLGQNYGYTF
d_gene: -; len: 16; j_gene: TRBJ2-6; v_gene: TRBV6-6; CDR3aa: CASSFVQGAGANVLTF
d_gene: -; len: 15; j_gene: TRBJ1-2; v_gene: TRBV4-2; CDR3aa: CASSQDRNNNYGYTF
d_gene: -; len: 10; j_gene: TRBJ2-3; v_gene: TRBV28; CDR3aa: CASSRHTQYF
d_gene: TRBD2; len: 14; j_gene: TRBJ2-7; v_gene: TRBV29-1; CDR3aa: CSVKTSGGALEQYF
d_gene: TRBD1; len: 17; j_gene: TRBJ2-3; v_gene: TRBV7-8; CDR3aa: CASSAQPGTGGADTQYF
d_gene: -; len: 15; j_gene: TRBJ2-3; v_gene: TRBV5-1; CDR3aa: CASSLGGIRTDTQYF
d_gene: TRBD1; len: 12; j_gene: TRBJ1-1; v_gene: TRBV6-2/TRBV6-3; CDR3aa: CASSRRDREAFF
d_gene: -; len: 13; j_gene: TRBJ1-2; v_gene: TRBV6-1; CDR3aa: CASSEVATGPYTF
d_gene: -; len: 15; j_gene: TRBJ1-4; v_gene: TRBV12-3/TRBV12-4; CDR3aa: CASSLNGHSNEKLFF
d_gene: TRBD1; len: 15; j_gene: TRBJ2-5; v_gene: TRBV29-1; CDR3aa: CSVGLEGTGEETQYF
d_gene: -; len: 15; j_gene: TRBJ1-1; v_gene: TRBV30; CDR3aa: CAWSVLAGMDTEAFF
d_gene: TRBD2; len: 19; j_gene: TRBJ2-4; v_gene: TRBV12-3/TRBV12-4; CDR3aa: CASSFRGLAGGGAKNIQYF
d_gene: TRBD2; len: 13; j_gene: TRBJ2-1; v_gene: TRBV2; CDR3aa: CASRVAGGREQFF